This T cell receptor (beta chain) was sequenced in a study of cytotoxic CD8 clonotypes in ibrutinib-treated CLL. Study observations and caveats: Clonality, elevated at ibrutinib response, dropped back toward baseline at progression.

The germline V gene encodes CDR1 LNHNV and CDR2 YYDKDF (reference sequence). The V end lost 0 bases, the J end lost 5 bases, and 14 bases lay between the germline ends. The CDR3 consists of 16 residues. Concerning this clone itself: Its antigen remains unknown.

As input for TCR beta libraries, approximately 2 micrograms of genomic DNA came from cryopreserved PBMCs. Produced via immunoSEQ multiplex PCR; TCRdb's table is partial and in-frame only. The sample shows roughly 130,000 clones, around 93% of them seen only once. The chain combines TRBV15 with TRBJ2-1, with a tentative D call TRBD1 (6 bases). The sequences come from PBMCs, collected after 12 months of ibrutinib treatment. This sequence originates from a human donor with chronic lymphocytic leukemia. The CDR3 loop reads CATSRDQGSMDNEQFF. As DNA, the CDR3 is TGTGCCACCAGCAGAGACCAGGGGTCGATGGACAATGAGCAGTTCTTC.